A selection of T cell receptor beta chains follows, all from one sample in a study of preoperative IRX-2 immunotherapy in early breast cancer. Produced via immunoSEQ multiplex PCR; TCRdb's table is partial and in-frame only. Here the sample spans around 57,000 clones, roughly 94% being singletons. This specimen was acquired from a patient treated with IRX-2 immunotherapy. These receptors all come from a human donor with breast cancer. Both conserved end residues are part of each CDR3. D genes are given only for firm matches.

>TRBD2|TRBV7-3
CASSSLAGGYNEQFF
>-|TRBV19
CASASGQTSADTQYF
>TRBD2|TRBV7-3
CASSLAGGNNEQFF
>-|TRBV6-5
CASSPDAVEQYF
>-|TRBV13
CASSGPRTEDEKLFF
>TRBD2|TRBV10-3
CAISQSGDYNEQFF
>TRBD1|TRBV9
CASSPRTGIIHGYTF
>-|TRBV2
CASSPSLEQYF
>-|TRBV4-1
CASSHLGGDQHF
>TRBD2|TRBV19
CASSIAGVEQYF
>-|TRBV28
CASSRGGVYNEQFF
>-|TRBV7-2
CASSLSRGLAGELFF
>-|TRBV4-2
CASSQGTRETQYF
>TRBD1|TRBV5-1
CASSSRRGQLVNTEAFF
>-|TRBV4-2
CASSQDPHRVQETQYF
>-|TRBV11-2
CASSLMAGLNYGYTF
>TRBD1|TRBV5-4
CASSLRDRDPYEQYF
>-|TRBV13
CASSLDLTAEAFF
>-|TRBV7-2
CASSLDGYGYTF
>-|TRBV5-6
CASSFYGMRYF
>-|TRBV7-2
CASSSRGLIQETQYF
>TRBD1|TRBV30
CAWRQGRETQYF
>TRBD1|TRBV7-3
CASSPGTGVPYEQYF
>TRBD2|TRBV9
CASSIHPGGAGGRTDTQYF
>TRBD2|TRBV6-1
CASRASGQTDTQYF
>-|TRBV28
CARRAGTTDTQYF
>TRBD1|TRBV28
CASSPTGVGTEAFF
>-|TRBV5-6
CASSLLSGTYNEQFF
>-|TRBV15
CATSRDLEGRANQPQHF
>TRBD2|TRBV7-2
CASSWTSGSEETQYF
>TRBD2|TRBV9
CASSPSGTSYEQYF
>TRBD2|TRBV11-2
CASSSFRTSGRRTDTQYF
>-|TRBV11-2
CASSPRSGEDEQYF
>-|TRBV5-6
CAGSLVRSNEKLFF
>-|TRBV20-1
CSAPEVDTQYF
>TRBD1|TRBV27
CASSLTGVRTDTQYF
>-|TRBV4-1
CASSYGETTDTQYF
>-|TRBV2
CASRVRGYF
>-|TRBV4-3
CASSQDMTDNSPLHF
>TRBD1|TRBV5-1
CASSLGQGFTEAFF
>-|TRBV2
CASTGGLLDNEQFF
>TRBD1|TRBV4-1
CASSHTRTGPYNEQFF
>-|TRBV10-3
CAISESGRELFF